This TCR beta chain is from a study of blood T cell repertoires in COVID-19. Looking at the study overall: Donors in the United States, Italy and Spain gave samples during acute or convalescent COVID-19.

CDR3 length equals 14 residues. In the original analysis: Estimates of nucleated cell counts were drawn from the amplification of reference gene primers. Profiling relied on immunoSEQ multiplex PCR, and the TCRdb table lists in-frame clones only, not all of them. V and J calls and clone size are given by that table; D and trimming were obtained from the DNA. This sample has tens of thousands of clones; around 80% occur once, and the top ten carry 7.4%. The sequenced material came from peripheral blood. This TCR was recovered from a human donor in a cohort sampled during active COVID-19. The chain couples TRBV12-1 to TRBJ1-5; the D call of TRBD1 is as the table states it, not checked on the DNA. TRBV12-1 is described as a pseudogene. CDR3 protein: CARMRRESNQPQHF. The DNA of the CDR3 is TGTGCCAGGATGCGCAGGGAATCCAATCAGCCCCAGCATTTT.